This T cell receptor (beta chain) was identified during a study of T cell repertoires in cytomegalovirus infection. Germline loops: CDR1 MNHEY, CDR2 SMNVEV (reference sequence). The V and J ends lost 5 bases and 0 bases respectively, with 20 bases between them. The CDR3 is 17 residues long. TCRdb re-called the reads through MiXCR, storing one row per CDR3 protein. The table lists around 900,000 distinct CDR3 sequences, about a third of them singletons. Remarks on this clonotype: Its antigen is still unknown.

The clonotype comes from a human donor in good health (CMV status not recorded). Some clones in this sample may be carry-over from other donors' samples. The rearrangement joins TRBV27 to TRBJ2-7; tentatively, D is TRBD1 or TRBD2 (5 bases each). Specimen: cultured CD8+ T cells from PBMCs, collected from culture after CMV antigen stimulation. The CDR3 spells CASSPLLGTVSSYEQYF. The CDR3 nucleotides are TGTGCCAGCAGTCCACTGCTCGGGACCGTTAGCTCCTACGAGCAGTACTTC.